This T cell receptor beta chain was obtained from a study of blood T cell repertoires in COVID-19. Study at large: There were acute and convalescent COVID-19 samples, and they came from the United States, Italy and Spain. T cells, B-cell-depleted T cells, or PBMCs supplied cDNA or gDNA.

Per the original methods: How many nucleated cells were present was estimated from reference gene primer amplification. Some clones are missing from TCRdb's copy, which holds only in-frame ones; the method was immunoSEQ multiplex PCR. The V and J calls and clone size come from that table; D and trimming were worked out from the DNA. This sample yields approximately 280,000 clones, of which around 86% are seen a single time; approximately 2.2% belongs to the top ten. CDR3 length: 13 residues. V trimming: 1 base; J trimming: 8 bases; junction bases outside the gene matches: 1. Germline V lookup: CDR1 LNHDA, CDR2 SQIVND (reference sequence).

This clonotype was obtained from a middle-aged man with acute or convalescent COVID-19. The sample consisted of peripheral blood. The chain links TRBV19 to TRBJ1-4, with 7 bases lining up with TRBD1. CDR3 amino acids: CASSIAGGEKLFF. The CDR3 DNA reads TGTGCCAGTAGTATAGCAGGGGGAGAAAAACTGTTTTTT.